This T cell receptor (beta chain) was identified during a study of CXCR3-negative and CXCR3-positive naive CD8 T cells. Study-level findings and limits: Partly lower CXCR3 expression followed cryopreservation, and most assays relied on fresh PBMCs. Researchers report that CXCR3-positive naive cells carry more hydrophobic TRB CDR3s than CXCR3-negative naive cells.

Germline CDR1 is MNHEY and CDR2 is SVGAGI. There are 15 residues in the CDR3. Turning to this clonotype: The antigen remains undetermined.

UMI-labeled 5' RACE TRB cDNA libraries were prepared from the cells. From the 5' RACE reads, TCRdb lists one entry per CDR3 protein and no DNA. This table holds tens of thousands of distinct CDR3 sequences. Sequencing was performed on naive CXCR3+ CD8+ T cells from blood. Subset indicated: CD45RO-CCR7+CD27+CD95- naive CD8+ T cells expressing CXCR3 (TNR3+). The receptor's source is a human donor in good health. Some clones in this sample may be carry-over from other donors' samples. The rearrangement uses TRBV6-5 and TRBJ2-2. CDR3 sequence: CASSYWGVKVGELFF.